This entry is about one T cell receptor beta chain. The antigen is unknown. The sorted conventional CD4+ T cells were CD25-low and CD127-high, with genomic DNA sequenced. Profiling relied on immunoSEQ multiplex PCR, and the TCRdb table lists in-frame clones only, not all of them. The profile shows tens of thousands of clones, about 90% of them singletons. V lost 5 bases, J lost 2 bases, and 11 bases stayed unmatched. The CDR3 has 16 residues. Looked up from germline, CDR1 is MNHEY and CDR2 is SMNVEV (reference sequence). These data come from a study of regulatory and conventional T cells in RAG deficiency. Findings and caveats of the study: In Omenn syndrome, sorted "Tregs" may be peripherally activated cells. Other subsets showed about 10-fold reductions, but Treg unique TCR beta sequences fell about 100-fold in these patients.

These data were likewise used in another study, on regulatory T cells. That study reports: Primers: 52 TRBV forward and 13 TRBJ reverse. Skewed V and J usage and few unique V-J pairs marked patient repertoires, most in Tregs.

Sequenced sample: CD4+ effector T cells sorted from blood. The V gene is TRBV27, the J gene TRBJ2-7; 8 bases line up with TRBD2. This receptor was identified in a human donor in good health. The CDR3 loop reads CASSLKSGGSTYEQYF. CDR3 coding DNA: TGTGCCAGCAGTCTCAAGAGCGGGGGAAGTACCTACGAGCAGTACTTC.